A single sample gave rise to the 13 T cell receptor beta chains below, sequenced in a study of T-cell reconstitution after alpha-beta-depleted transplantation in children. For TCRbeta, the library was prepared with unique molecular identifiers. One entry per CDR3 protein results from TCRdb running MiXCR on the PCR reads. The table has 700,000 to 950,000 distinct CDR3 sequences, roughly 15% seen once. The sequencing used PBMCs, mostly from graft donor cells, collected 360 days after TCRalphabeta/CD19-depleted stem cell transplant. The receptors here all came from a male patient between 5 and 17 years old who had a stem cell transplant for acute lymphoblastic leukemia, so the T cells may come from the graft donor.

This clonotype has at least ten counts. The J gene is TRBJ2-3, the V gene TRBV5-1; a possible D gene is TRBD1 (6 bases). V gave up 3 bases and J gave up 4 bases, with 12 bases separating them. Germline CDR1 reads SGHRS; CDR2 reads YFSETQ. The CDR3 covers 14 residues. CDR3: CASSSTGRPDTQYF. CDR3 DNA sequence: TGCGCCAGCAGCTCAACAGGGCGGCCAGATACGCAGTATTTT.

This clonotype has at least ten counts. This chain uses TRBV7-9 with TRBJ2-7, with TRBD2 matching over 7 bases. Trimming at V came to 1 base and at J to 7 bases, leaving 1 base not matched to a gene. Per the germline V gene, CDR1 is SEHNR and CDR2 is FQNEAQ (reference sequence). The CDR3 totals 12 residues. This CDR3 is CASSLEAGEQYF. Here the CDR3 DNA reads TGTGCCAGCAGCTTAGAAGCGGGGGAGCAGTACTTC.

Only a few counts were recorded for this clonotype. The chain employs TRBV24-1 and TRBJ2-1; D gene ambiguous. This CDR3 spans 14 amino acids. Trimming took off 4 bases at V and 1 base at J, with 7 bases between the two ends. Germline loops: CDR1 KGHDR, CDR2 SFDVKD. DNA of the CDR3: TGTGCCACCAGTGACTCTGGTTCCTACAATGAGCAGTTCTTC. Amino acid sequence: CATSDSGSYNEQFF.

This clonotype was counted only a few times. CDR3 nucleotide sequence: TGTGCCAGTATGTCAACCGGGACAGGGCCCTACGAGCAGTACTTC. This codes for CASMSTGTGPYEQYF. The chain has TRBV19 and TRBJ2-7; 9 bases are a match to TRBD1. The trim removed 7 bases at V and 2 bases at J, leaving 9 bases unmatched. The CDR3 is made up of 15 amino acids. The germline V gene encodes CDR1 LNHDA and CDR2 SQIVND (reference sequence).

V gene TRBV11-2 combines with J gene TRBJ2-2, with 7 bases that match TRBD2. CDR1 SGHAT and CDR2 FQNNGV come from the germline V gene. The CDR3 covers 18 residues. J was trimmed by 5 bases and V by 10 bases; bases with no gene match: 22. CDR3 loop: CATNAPTSAKFGTGELFF. DNA of the CDR3: TGTGCCACCAACGCACCTACTAGCGCGAAATTCGGGACCGGGGAGCTGTTTTTT.

This clonotype was recorded at least ten times. This sequence joins TRBV5-1 and TRBJ2-6; possibly TRBD2 for D (6 bases). Germline CDR1 is SGHRS and CDR2 is YFSETQ. The V gene lost 1 base and the J gene lost 0 bases, with 8 bases spanning the gap. This CDR3 is built from 16 residues. CDR3 protein: CASSLRGNSGANVLTF. CDR3 in DNA: TGCGCCAGCAGCTTGCGGGGGAACTCTGGGGCCAACGTCCTGACTTTC.

This clonotype was seen a handful of times. CDR3 in amino acids: CASSKGSSGRGEQYF. CDR3 bases: TGTGCCAGCAGTAAAGGGTCTAGCGGGAGGGGCGAGCAGTACTTC. V gene TRBV27 combines with J gene TRBJ2-7; TRBD2 aligns across 12 bases. V lost 5 bases and J lost 6; bases outside the gene matches: 8. This CDR3 has 15 amino acids. Looked up from germline, CDR1 is MNHEY and CDR2 is SMNVEV (reference sequence).

This clonotype appeared many times. The rearrangement joins TRBV5-1 to TRBJ2-1; 7 positions match TRBD1. Per the germline V gene, CDR1 is SGHRS and CDR2 is YFSETQ. The length of the CDR3 is 14 residues. V shed 4 bases, J shed 7 bases, and the junction held 8 bases outside the gene matches. The DNA of the CDR3 is TGCGCCAGCAGCCTCGGACAGGTAGCTAATGAGCAGTTCTTC. Translated, it gives CASSLGQVANEQFF.

The chain combines TRBV7-2 with TRBJ2-4, with D possibly being TRBD1 (6 bases). Germline CDR1 is SGHTA and CDR2 is FQGNSA. The CDR3 loop spans 17 amino acids. V lost 2 bases and J 3 bases, leaving 17 bases between the germline ends. CDR3 DNA sequence: TGTGCCAGCAGCTTACCAGGGGTAGGCGTAGGCAAAAACATTCAGTACTTC. It specifies CASSLPGVGVGKNIQYF.

The genes are TRBV20-1 and TRBJ2-1; 8 bases are shared with TRBD2. Germline CDR1 is DFQATT and CDR2 is SNEGSKA (reference sequence). V lost 6 bases and J lost 8; bases outside the gene matches: 9. CDR3 length: 13 residues. The CDR3 region is CSAQRAGGDEQFF. CDR3 coding DNA: TGCAGTGCCCAACGCGCGGGAGGCGATGAGCAGTTCTTC.

The CDR3 reads CASSTGTGGDTEAFF. CDR3 sequence (DNA): TGTGCCAGCAGCACCGGGACAGGGGGTGACACTGAAGCTTTCTTT. The chain couples TRBV7-9 to TRBJ1-1; TRBD1 agrees at 11 bases. Germline V CDR1 and CDR2: SEHNR, FQNEAQ (reference sequence). The CDR3 spans 15 residues. Unmatched junction bases numbered 5, after V lost 5 bases and J lost 3 bases.

This clonotype came up a few times. J is TRBJ2-3 and V is TRBV7-9; no firm D call. The CDR3 consists of 15 residues. CDR1 and CDR2 (germline): SEHNR, FQNEAQ (reference sequence). V lost 1 base and J lost 2, with 10 bases in between. The CDR3: CASSLGVTYTDTQYF. The CDR3 coding sequence is TGTGCCAGCAGCTTAGGAGTGACTTACACAGATACGCAGTATTTT. The full variable domain, completed using reference TRBV7-9 and TRBJ2-3, is DTGVSQNPRHKITKRGQNVTFRCDPISEHNRLYWYRQTLGQGPEFLTYFQNEAQLEKSRLLSDRFSAERPKGSFSTLEIQRTEQGDSAMYLCASSLGVTYTDTQYFGPGTRLTVL.

V and J are TRBV15 and TRBJ2-1; possibly TRBD2 for D (7 bases). Germline-derived CDR1 and CDR2 are LNHNV and YYDKDF (reference sequence). The CDR3 has 17 amino acids. The V end was cut by 3 bases, the J end by 6 bases, with 21 bases between. CDR3 bases: TGTGCCACCAGCAGCAACTCGGGGGGCCCCCAGGGCAATGAGCAGTTCTTC. Amino acid sequence: CATSSNSGGPQGNEQFF.